This TCR beta chain derives from a study of cytomegalovirus exposure and HLA in healthy donors. V dropped 0 bases and J dropped 4; count of bases not matched to a gene: 0. The germline CDR1 and CDR2 sequences are PRHDT and FYEKMQ (reference sequence). The CDR3 is 13 amino acids. Produced via immunoSEQ multiplex PCR; TCRdb's table is partial and in-frame only. The table shows 150,000 to 200,000 clones, with roughly 84% occurring only once. Sequenced sample: PBMCs. This clonotype was sampled from a man aged 30 to 39 in good health and CMV-seropositive. The rearrangement joins TRBV13 to TRBJ2-7; 7 bases map to TRBD1. Written as DNA, the CDR3 is TGTGCCAGCAGCTTAGGGACAGGGTACGAGCAGTACTTC. Amino acid sequence: CASSLGTGYEQYF. The variable domain in full, with the rest retrieved from reference TRBV13 and TRBJ2-7, is AAGVIQSPRHLIKEKRETATLKCYPIPRHDTVYWYQQGPGQDPQFLISFYEKMQSDKGSIPDRFSAQQFSDYHSELNMSSLELGDSALYFCASSLGTGYEQYFGPGTRLTVT.